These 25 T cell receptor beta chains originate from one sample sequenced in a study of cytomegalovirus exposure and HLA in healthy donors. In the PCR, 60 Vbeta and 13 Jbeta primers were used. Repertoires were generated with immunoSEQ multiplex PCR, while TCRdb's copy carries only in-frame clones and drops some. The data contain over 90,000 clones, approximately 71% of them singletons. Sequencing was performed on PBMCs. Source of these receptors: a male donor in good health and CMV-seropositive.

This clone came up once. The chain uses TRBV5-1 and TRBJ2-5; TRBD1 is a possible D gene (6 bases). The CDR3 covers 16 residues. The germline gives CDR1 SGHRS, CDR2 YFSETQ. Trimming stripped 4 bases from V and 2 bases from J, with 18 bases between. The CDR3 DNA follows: TGCGCCAGCAGCCAAAACACGGGACAATGGCAAGAGACCCAGTACTTC. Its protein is CASSQNTGQWQETQYF.

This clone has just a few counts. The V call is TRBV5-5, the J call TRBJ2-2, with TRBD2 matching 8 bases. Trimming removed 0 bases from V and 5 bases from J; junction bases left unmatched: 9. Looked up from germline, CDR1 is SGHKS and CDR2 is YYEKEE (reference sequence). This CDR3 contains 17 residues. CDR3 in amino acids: CASSLATGGPYTGELFF. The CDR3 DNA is TGTGCCAGCAGCTTGGCCACGGGAGGGCCTTATACCGGGGAGCTGTTTTTT.

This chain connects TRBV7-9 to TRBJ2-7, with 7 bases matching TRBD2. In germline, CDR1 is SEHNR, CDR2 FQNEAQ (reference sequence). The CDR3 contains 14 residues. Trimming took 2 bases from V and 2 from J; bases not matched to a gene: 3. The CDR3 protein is CASSLRAGAYEQYF. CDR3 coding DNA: TGTGCCAGCAGCTTACGGGCGGGGGCCTACGAGCAGTACTTC.

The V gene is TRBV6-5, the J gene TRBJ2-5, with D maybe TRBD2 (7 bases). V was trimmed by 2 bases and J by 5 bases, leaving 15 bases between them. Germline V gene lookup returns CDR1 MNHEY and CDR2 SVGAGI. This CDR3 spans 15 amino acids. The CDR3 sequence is CASSYLSGGRETQYF. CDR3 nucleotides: TGTGCCAGCAGTTACCTTTCGGGGGGCAGGGAGACCCAGTACTTC.

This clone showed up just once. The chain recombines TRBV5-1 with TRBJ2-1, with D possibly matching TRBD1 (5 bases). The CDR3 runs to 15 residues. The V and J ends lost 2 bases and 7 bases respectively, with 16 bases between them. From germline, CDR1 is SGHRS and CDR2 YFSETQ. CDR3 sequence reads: CASSLRGGYGNEQFF. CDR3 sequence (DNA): TGCGCCAGCAGCTTAAGGGGTGGATATGGGAATGAGCAGTTCTTC.

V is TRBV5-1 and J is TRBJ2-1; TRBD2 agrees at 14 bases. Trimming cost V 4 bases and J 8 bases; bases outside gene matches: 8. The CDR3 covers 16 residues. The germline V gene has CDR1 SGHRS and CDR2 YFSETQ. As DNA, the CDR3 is TGCGCCAGCAGCATAACGGGGGGACTAGCGGGAGATGAGCAGTTCTTC. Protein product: CASSITGGLAGDEQFF. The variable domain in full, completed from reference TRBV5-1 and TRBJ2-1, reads KAGVTQTPRYLIKTRGQQVTLSCSPISGHRSVSWYQQTPGQGLQFLFEYFSETQRNKGNFPGRFSGRQFSNSRSEMNVSTLELGDSALYLCASSITGGLAGDEQFFGPGTRLTVL.

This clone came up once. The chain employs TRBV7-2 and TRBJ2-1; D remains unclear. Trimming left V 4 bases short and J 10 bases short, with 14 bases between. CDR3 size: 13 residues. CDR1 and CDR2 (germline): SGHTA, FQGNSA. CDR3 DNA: TGTGCCAGCAGCTCCTTTGTCCCTATCGAGCAGTTCTTC. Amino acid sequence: CASSSFVPIEQFF.

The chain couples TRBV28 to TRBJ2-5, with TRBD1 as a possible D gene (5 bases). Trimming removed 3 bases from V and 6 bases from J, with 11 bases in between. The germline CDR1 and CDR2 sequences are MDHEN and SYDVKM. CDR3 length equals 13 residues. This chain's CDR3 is CASSFQGSQTQYF. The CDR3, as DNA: TGTGCCAGCAGTTTTCAGGGCTCACAGACCCAGTACTTC.

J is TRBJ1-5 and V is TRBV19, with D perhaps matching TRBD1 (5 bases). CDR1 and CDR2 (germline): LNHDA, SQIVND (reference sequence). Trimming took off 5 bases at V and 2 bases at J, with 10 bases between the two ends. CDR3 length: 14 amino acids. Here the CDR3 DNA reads TGTGCCAGTAGTTGGGGGAGGGGCAATCAGCCCCAGCATTTT. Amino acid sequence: CASSWGRGNQPQHF. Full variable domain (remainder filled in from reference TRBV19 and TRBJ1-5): DGGITQSPKYLFRKEGQNVTLSCEQNLNHDAMYWYRQDPGQGLRLIYYSQIVNDFQKGDIAEGYSVSREKKESFPLTVTSAQKNPTAFYLCASSWGRGNQPQHFGDGTRLSIL.

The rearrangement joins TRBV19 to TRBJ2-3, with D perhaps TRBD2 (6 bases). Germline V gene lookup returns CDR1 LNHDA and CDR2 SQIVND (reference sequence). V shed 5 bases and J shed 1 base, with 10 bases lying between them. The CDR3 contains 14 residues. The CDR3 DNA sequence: TGTGCCAGTAGTCCAGCGGGTCGCACAGATACGCAGTATTTT. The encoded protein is CASSPAGRTDTQYF.

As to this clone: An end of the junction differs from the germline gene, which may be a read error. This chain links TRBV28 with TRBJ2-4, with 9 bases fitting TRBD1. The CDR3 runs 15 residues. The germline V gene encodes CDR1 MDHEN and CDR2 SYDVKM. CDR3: CASSSSGTGKNSQYF. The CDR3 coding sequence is TGTGCCAGCAGTTCCTCCGGGACAGGGAAAAACAGTCAGTACTTC.

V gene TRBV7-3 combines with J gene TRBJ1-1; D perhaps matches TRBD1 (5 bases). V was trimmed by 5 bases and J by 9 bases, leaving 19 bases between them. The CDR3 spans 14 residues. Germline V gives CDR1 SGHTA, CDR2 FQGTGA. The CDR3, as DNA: TGTGCCAGCAGCCCCTTGGGGGGAGGTGGGCAAGCTTTCTTT. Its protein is CASSPLGGGGQAFF.

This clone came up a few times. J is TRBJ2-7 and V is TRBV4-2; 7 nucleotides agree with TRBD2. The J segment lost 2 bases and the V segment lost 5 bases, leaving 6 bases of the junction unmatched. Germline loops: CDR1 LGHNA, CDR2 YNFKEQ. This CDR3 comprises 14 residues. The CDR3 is CASSLDGTTYEQYF. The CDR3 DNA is TGTGCCAGCAGCTTAGACGGGACTACCTACGAGCAGTACTTC.

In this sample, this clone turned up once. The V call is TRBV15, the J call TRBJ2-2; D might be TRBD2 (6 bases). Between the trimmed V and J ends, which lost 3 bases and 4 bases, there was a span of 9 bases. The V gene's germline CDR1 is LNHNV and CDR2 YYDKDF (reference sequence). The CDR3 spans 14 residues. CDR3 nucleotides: TGTGCCACCAGCAGCGGGGGTAGCACCGGGGAGCTGTTTTTT. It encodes CATSSGGSTGELFF.

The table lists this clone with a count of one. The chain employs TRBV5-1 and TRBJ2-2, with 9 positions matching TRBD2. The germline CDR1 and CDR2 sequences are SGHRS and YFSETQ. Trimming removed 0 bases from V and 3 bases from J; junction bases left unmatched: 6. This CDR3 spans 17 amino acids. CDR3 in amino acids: CASSLAGASGDTGELFF. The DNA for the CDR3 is TGCGCCAGCAGCTTGGCCGGAGCTAGCGGGGACACCGGGGAGCTGTTTTTT. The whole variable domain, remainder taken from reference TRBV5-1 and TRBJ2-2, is KAGVTQTPRYLIKTRGQQVTLSCSPISGHRSVSWYQQTPGQGLQFLFEYFSETQRNKGNFPGRFSGRQFSNSRSEMNVSTLELGDSALYLCASSLAGASGDTGELFFGEGSRLTVL.

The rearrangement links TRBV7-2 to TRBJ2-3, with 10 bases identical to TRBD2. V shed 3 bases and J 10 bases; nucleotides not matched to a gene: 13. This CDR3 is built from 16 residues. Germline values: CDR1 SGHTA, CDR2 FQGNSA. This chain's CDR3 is CASSFTGLAAGGAQYF. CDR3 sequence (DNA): TGTGCCAGCAGCTTTACTGGACTAGCGGCAGGAGGGGCGCAGTATTTT.

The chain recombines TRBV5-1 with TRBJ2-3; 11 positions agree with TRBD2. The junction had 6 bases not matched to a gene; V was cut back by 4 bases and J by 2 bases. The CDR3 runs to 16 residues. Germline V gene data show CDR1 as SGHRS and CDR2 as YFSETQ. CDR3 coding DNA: TGCGCCAGCAGCCCAGGACTAGCGGGCCCCACAGATACGCAGTATTTT. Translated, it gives CASSPGLAGPTDTQYF.

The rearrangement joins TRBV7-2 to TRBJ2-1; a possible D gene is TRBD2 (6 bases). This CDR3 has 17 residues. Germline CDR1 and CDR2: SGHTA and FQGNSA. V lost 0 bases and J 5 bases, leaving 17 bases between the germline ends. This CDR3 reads CASSLARRAGFDNEQFF. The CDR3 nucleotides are TGTGCCAGCAGCTTAGCGCGGAGAGCGGGTTTCGACAATGAGCAGTTCTTC.

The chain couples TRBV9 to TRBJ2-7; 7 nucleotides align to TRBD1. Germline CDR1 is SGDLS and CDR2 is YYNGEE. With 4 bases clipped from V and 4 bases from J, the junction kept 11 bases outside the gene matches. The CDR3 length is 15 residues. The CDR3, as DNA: TGTGCCAGCAGCCCGCAGACGGCAGGGGGTTACGAGCAGTACTTC. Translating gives CASSPQTAGGYEQYF.

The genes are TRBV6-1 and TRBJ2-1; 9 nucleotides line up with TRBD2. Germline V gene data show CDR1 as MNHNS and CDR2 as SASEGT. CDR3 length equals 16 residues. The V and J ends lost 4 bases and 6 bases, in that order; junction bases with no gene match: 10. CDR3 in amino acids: CASSVLAGISLNEQFF. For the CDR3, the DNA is TGTGCCAGCAGTGTTCTAGCGGGAATATCCCTCAATGAGCAGTTCTTC.

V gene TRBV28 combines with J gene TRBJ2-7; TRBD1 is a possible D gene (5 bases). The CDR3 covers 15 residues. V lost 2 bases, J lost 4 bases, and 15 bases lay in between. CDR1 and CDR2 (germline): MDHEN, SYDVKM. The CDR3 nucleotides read TGTGCCAGCAGTTTAGTCCCAGGGTTTGATTACGAGCAGTACTTC. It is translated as CASSLVPGFDYEQYF.

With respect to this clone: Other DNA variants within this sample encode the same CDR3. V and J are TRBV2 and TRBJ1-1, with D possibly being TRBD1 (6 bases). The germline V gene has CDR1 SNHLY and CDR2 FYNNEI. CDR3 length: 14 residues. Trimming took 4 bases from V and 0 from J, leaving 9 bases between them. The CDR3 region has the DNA TGTGCCAGCAGTGTGGACAGAGTGAACACTGAAGCTTTCTTT. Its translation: CASSVDRVNTEAFF.

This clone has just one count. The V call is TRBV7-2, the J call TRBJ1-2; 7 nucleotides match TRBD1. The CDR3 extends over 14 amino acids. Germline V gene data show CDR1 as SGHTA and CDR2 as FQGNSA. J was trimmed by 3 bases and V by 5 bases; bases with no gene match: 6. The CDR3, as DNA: TGTGCCAGCAGCCCCACAGGGGACTACTATGGCTACACCTTC. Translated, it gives CASSPTGDYYGYTF.

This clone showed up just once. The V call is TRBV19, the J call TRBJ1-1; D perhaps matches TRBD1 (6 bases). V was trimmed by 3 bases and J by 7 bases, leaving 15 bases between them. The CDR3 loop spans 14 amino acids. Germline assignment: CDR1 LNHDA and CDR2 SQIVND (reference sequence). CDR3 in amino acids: CASSIPGALGEAFF. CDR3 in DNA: TGTGCCAGTAGTATCCCAGGGGCGCTTGGTGAAGCTTTCTTT.

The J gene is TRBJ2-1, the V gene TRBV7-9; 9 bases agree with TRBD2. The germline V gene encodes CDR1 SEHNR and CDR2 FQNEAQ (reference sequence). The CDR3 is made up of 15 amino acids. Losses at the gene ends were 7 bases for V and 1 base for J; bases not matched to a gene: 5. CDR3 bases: TGTGCCAGCAAAGGACTAGCGCCTTCCTACAATGAGCAGTTCTTC. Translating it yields CASKGLAPSYNEQFF.